Only a few counts were recorded for the clone carrying this T cell receptor beta chain. Its specificity is not known. TCRdb recomputed calls from the RT-PCR reads with MiXCR, one row per CDR3 protein. Of approximately 480,000 distinct CDR3 sequences detected, roughly 11% appear once; the ten largest clones hold more than 10%. The data belong to a study of response to subunit inactivated influenza vaccine. Study-level points and caveats: A suggestion made by the authors is that each seasonal influenza vaccination recruits few new T cells.

This CDR3 comprises 15 residues. With 5 bases clipped from V and 4 bases from J, the junction kept 10 bases outside the gene matches. This TCR came from a man aged 45-65 years who received an inactivated influenza vaccine. This sequence joins TRBV12-3 or TRBV12-4 and TRBJ1-2; TRBD1 agrees at 7 bases. The sequences come from PBMCs from blood, collected 40 to 50 days after vaccination. The DNA for the CDR3 is TGTGCCAGCAGTCCGTACTTGGACAGGAGCTATGGCTACACCTTC. Its translation: CASSPYLDRSYGYTF.